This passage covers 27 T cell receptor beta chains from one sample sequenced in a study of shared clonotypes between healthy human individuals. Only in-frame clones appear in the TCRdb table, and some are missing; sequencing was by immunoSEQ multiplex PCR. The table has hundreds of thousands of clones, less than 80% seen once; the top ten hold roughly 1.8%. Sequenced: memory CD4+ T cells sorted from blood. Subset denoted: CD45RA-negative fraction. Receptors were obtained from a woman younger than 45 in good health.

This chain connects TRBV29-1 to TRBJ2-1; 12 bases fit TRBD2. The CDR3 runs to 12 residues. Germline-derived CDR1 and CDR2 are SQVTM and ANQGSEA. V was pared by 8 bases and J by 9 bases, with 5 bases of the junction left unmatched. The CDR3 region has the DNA TGCAGCCTTGGGACTAGCGGGCGTGAGCAGTTCTTC. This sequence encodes CSLGTSGREQFF.

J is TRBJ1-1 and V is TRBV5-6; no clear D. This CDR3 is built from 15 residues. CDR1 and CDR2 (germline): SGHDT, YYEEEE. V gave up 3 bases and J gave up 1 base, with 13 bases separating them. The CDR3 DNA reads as TGTGCCAGCAGCTCCGGACCGTTTGAGAACACTGAAGCTTTCTTT. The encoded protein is CASSSGPFENTEAFF. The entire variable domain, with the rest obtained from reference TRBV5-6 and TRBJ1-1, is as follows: DAGVTQSPTHLIKTRGQQVTLRCSPKSGHDTVSWYQQALGQGPQFIFQYYEEEERQRGNFPDRFSGHQFPNYSSELNVNALLLGDSALYLCASSSGPFENTEAFFGQGTRLTVV.

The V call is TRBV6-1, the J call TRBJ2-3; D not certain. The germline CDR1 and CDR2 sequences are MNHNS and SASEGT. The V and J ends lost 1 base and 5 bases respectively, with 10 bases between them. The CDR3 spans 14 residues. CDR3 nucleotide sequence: TGTGCCAGCAGTGAAGTGTTCCTACGAGATACGCAGTATTTT. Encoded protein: CASSEVFLRDTQYF.

The CDR3 protein is CASSRTGTRGNTEAFF. The CDR3, as DNA: TGTGCCAGCAGTCGTACCGGGACACGGGGAAACACTGAAGCTTTCTTT. This rearrangement joins TRBV6-6 to TRBJ1-1, with a tentative D call TRBD1 (6 bases). The CDR3 totals 16 residues. Germline CDR1 and CDR2: MNHNY and SVGAGI (reference sequence). The V end was cut by 5 bases, the J end by 2 bases, with 18 bases between.

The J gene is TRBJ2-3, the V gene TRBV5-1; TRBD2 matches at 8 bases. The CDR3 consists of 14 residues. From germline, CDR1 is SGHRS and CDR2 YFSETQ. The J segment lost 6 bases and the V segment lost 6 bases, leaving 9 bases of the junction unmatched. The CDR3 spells CASTKSAGADTQYF. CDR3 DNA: TGCGCCAGCACTAAATCAGCGGGAGCCGATACGCAGTATTTT.

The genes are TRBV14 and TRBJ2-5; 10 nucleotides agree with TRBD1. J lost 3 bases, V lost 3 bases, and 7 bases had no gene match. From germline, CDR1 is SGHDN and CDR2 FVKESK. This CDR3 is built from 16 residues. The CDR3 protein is CASSQLIGQGEETQYF. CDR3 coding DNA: TGTGCCAGCAGCCAGCTAATCGGACAGGGGGAAGAGACCCAGTACTTC.

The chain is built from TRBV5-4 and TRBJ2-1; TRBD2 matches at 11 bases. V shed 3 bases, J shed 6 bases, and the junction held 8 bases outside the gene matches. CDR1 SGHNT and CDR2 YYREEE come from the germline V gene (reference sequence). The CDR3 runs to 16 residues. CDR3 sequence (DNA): TGTGCCAGCAGCTGGGGGACTAGCGGTCAGACCAATGAGCAGTTCTTC. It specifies CASSWGTSGQTNEQFF.

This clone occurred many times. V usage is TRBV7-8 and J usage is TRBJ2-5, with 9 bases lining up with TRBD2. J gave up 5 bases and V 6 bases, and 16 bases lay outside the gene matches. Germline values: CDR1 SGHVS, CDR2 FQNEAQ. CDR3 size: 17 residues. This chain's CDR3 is CASSRLAGGFSGETQYF. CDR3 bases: TGTGCCAGCAGTCGCCTCGCGGGGGGGTTCTCCGGGGAGACCCAGTACTTC.

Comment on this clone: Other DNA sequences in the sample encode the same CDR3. In DNA form, the CDR3 reads TGTGCCAGCAGCTTATCCGGACAGGGTAATGAAAAACTGTTTTTT. Translating it yields CASSLSGQGNEKLFF. This chain links TRBV7-9 with TRBJ1-4; 8 bases align to TRBD1. From germline, CDR1 is SEHNR and CDR2 FQNEAQ (reference sequence). The ends lost 2 bases at V and 4 bases at J; junction bases unmatched: 3. CDR3 length: 15 residues.

This CDR3 is CASSIRGQGSSDTQYF. CDR3 coding DNA: TGTGCCAGCAGCATACGAGGACAGGGGTCGTCAGATACGCAGTATTTT. The rearrangement uses TRBV9 and TRBJ2-3, with 9 bases fitting TRBD1. The V segment lost 4 bases and the J segment 4 bases; nucleotides outside the gene matches: 10. This CDR3 has 16 residues. The V gene's germline CDR1 is SGDLS and CDR2 YYNGEE.

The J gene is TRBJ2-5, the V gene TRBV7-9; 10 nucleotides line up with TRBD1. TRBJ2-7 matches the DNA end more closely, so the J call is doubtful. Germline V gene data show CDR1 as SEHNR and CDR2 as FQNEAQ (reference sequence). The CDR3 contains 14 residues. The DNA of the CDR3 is TGTGCCAGCAGCTCGACAGGGGGCTGGTACGAGCAGTACTTC. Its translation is CASSSTGGWYEQYF.

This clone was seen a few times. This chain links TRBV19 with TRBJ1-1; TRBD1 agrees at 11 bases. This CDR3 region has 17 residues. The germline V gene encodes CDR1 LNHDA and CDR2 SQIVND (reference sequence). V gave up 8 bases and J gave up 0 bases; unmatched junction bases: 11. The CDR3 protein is CASPPGTGGPLNTEAFF. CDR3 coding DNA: TGTGCCAGTCCGCCCGGGACAGGGGGACCATTGAACACTGAAGCTTTCTTT.

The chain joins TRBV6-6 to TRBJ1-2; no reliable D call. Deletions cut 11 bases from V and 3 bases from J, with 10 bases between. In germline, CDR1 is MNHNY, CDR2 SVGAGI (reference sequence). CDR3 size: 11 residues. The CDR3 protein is CASRTDYGYTF. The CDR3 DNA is TGTGCCTCCAGGACGGACTATGGCTACACCTTC.

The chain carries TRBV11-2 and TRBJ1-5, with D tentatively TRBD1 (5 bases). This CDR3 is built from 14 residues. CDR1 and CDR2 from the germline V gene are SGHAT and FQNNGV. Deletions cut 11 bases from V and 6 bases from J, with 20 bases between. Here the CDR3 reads CALSAPGGGQPQHF. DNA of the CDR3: TGTGCCTTAAGCGCCCCGGGGGGTGGTCAGCCCCAGCATTTT.

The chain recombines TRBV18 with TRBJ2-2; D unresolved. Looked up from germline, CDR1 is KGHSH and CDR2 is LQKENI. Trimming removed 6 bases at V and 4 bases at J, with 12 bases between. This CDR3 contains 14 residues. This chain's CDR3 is CASSASESTGELFF. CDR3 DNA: TGTGCCAGCTCCGCGTCGGAGTCCACCGGGGAGCTGTTTTTT.

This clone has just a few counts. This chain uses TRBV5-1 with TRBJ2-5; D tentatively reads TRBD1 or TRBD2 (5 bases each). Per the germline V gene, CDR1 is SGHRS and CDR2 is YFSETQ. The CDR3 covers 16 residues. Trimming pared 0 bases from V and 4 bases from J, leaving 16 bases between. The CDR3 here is CASSLGLSGPGETQYF. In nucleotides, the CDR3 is TGCGCCAGCAGCTTGGGACTATCGGGGCCGGGAGAGACCCAGTACTTC.

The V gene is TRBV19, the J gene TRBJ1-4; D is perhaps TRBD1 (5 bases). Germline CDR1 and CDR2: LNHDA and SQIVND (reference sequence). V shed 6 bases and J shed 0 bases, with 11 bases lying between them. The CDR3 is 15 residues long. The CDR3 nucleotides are TGTGCCAGTAGAACGACAGCATCAACTAATGAAAAACTGTTTTTT. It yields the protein CASRTTASTNEKLFF.

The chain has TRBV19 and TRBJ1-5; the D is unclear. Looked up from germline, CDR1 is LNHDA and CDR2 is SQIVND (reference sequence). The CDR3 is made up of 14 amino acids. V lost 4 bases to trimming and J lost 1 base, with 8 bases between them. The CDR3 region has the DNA TGTGCCAGTAGTAAGGCAGTCAGCAATCAGCCCCAGCATTTT. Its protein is CASSKAVSNQPQHF. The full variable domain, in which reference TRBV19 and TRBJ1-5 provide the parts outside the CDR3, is DGGITQSPKYLFRKEGQNVTLSCEQNLNHDAMYWYRQDPGQGLRLIYYSQIVNDFQKGDIAEGYSVSREKKESFPLTVTSAQKNPTAFYLCASSKAVSNQPQHFGDGTRLSIL.

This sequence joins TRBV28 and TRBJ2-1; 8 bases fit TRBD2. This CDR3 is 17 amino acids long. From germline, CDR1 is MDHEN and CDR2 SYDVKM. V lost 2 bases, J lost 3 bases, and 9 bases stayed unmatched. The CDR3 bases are TGTGCCAGCAGTTTAGTCGGGAGGGCCGTTGACTACAATGAGCAGTTCTTC. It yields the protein CASSLVGRAVDYNEQFF. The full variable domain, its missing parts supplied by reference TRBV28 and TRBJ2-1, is DVKVTQSSRYLVKRTGEKVFLECVQDMDHENMFWYRQDPGLGLRLIYFSYDVKMKEKGDIPEGYSVSREKKERFSLILESASTNQTSMYLCASSLVGRAVDYNEQFFGPGTRLTVL.

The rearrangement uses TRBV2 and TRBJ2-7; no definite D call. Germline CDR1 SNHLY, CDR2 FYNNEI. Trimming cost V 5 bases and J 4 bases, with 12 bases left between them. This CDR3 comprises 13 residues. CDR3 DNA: TGTGCCAGCAGTTCCTTTCTTACGTACGAGCAGTACTTC. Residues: CASSSFLTYEQYF.

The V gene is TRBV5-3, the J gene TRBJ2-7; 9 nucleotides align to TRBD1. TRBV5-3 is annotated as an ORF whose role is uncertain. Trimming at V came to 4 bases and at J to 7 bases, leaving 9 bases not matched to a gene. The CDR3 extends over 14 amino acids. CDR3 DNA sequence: TGTGCCAGAAGCCACAGGGGGCTGGCGAAAGAGCAGTACTTC. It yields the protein CARSHRGLAKEQYF.

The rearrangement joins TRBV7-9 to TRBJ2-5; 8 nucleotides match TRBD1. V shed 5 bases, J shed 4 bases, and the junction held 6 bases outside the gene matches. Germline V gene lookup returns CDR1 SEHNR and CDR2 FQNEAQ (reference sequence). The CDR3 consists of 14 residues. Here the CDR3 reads CASSPQGAGETQYF. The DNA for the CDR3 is TGTGCCAGCAGCCCGCAGGGGGCTGGAGAGACCCAGTACTTC.

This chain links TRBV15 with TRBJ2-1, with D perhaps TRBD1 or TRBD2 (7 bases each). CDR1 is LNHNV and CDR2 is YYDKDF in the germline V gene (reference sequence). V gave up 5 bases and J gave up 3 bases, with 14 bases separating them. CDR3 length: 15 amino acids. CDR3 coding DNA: TGTGCCACCAGCCTAGGGGGCGGGAGCTACAATGAGCAGTTCTTC. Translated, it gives CATSLGGGSYNEQFF.

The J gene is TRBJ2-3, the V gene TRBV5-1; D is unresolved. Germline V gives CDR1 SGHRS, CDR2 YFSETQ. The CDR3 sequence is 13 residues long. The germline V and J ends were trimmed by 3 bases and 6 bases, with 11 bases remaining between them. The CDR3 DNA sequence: TGCGCCAGCAGCTCCGGGTGGGTGGATACGCAGTATTTT. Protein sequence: CASSSGWVDTQYF. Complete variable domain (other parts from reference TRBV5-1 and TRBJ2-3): KAGVTQTPRYLIKTRGQQVTLSCSPISGHRSVSWYQQTPGQGLQFLFEYFSETQRNKGNFPGRFSGRQFSNSRSEMNVSTLELGDSALYLCASSSGWVDTQYFGPGTRLTVL.

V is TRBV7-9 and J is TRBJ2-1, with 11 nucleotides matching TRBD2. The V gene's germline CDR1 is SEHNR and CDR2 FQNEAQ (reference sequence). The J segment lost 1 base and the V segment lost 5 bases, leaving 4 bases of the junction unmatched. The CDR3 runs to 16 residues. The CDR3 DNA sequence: TGTGCCAGCAGCGCCGGACTAGCGGGTTCCTACAATGAGCAGTTCTTC. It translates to CASSAGLAGSYNEQFF. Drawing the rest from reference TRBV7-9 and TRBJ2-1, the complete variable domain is DTGVSQNPRHKITKRGQNVTFRCDPISEHNRLYWYRQTLGQGPEFLTYFQNEAQLEKSRLLSDRFSAERPKGSFSTLEIQRTEQGDSAMYLCASSAGLAGSYNEQFFGPGTRLTVL.

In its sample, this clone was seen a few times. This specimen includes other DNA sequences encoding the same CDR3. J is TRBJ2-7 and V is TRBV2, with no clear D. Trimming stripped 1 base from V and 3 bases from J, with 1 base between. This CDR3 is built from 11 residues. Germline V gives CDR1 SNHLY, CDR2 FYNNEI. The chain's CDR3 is CASSEVYEQYF. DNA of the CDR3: TGTGCCAGCAGTGAAGTCTACGAGCAGTACTTC.

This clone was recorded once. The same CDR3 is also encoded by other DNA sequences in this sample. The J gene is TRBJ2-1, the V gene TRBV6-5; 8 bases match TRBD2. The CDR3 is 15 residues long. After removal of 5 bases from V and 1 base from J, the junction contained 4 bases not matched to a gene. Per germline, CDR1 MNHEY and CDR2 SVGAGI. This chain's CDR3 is CASSQSGSSYNEQFF. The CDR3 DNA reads TGTGCCAGCAGTCAAAGCGGGAGTTCCTACAATGAGCAGTTCTTC.